This T cell receptor (beta chain) was identified during a study of cytomegalovirus exposure and HLA in healthy donors. Germline values: CDR1 SGHRS, CDR2 YFSETQ. There are 16 residues in the CDR3. Losses at the gene ends were 1 base for V and 5 bases for J; bases not matched to a gene: 9. PCR used 60 Vbeta primers and 13 Jbeta primers. Clones were sequenced by immunoSEQ multiplex PCR, and TCRdb holds only the in-frame ones, with some missing. The sample holds some 140,000 clones; 65% to 80% are singletons and the top ten take under 2%. What was sequenced was PBMCs. The chain is built from TRBV5-1 and TRBJ2-7; TRBD2 agrees at 10 bases. The sequence was obtained from a human donor in good health. CDR3 sequence: CASSLSASGRKDEQYF. CDR3 nucleotide sequence: TGCGCCAGCAGCTTGTCGGCTAGCGGGAGAAAGGACGAGCAGTACTTC. The full variable domain, its missing parts supplied by reference TRBV5-1 and TRBJ2-7, is KAGVTQTPRYLIKTRGQQVTLSCSPISGHRSVSWYQQTPGQGLQFLFEYFSETQRNKGNFPGRFSGRQFSNSRSEMNVSTLELGDSALYLCASSLSASGRKDEQYFGPGTRLTVT.